This T cell receptor beta chain was captured in a study of CD8 T cells in Susac syndrome. Random hexamers were used to reverse transcribe 0.5 to 1 ug of RNA. The method of amplification for TCR beta CDR3 was immunoSEQ multiplex PCR, covering 54 Vbeta and 13 Jbeta. TCRdb used MiXCR to reprocess the immunoSEQ multiplex PCR reads, holding one entry per CDR3 protein. The table includes roughly 200,000 distinct CDR3 sequences, roughly 96% detected once. From blood CD8+ and CD4+ T cells, TCR beta sequences were generated. TEMRA cells were FACS-enriched, and CD8+ and CD4+ T cells were isolated negatively. V lost 1 base and J lost 2, with 17 bases in between. Germline V gene lookup returns CDR1 MGHRA and CDR2 YSYEKL. The CDR3 is 17 amino acids.

The origin of this receptor is a human donor in good health. This chain uses TRBV4-1 with TRBJ2-5; tentatively, D is TRBD2 (6 bases). The sample consisted of CD4+ T cells from PBMCs. The CDR3 loop is CASSQARRESPQETQYF. The DNA for the CDR3 is TGCGCCAGCAGCCAAGCAAGACGGGAGTCTCCTCAAGAGACCCAGTACTTC.